This T cell receptor (beta chain) was found in a study of blood T cells in healthy people across ages (dated by TCRdb to about 2015). About the investigation overall: In model experiments, template switching captured roughly one uniquely barcoded TCR beta cDNA molecule for every two T cells. Age-related changes in TCR beta repertoire diversity were measured in the study by deep sequencing normalized with unique cDNA molecular identifiers. Using the same blood draw, the study looked at two additional independent replicas of 1 million unique cDNA reads for two donors, one aged 18 to 30 and the other aged 80 or older. Four age groups were formed from the donors: young (average approximately 17 years), middle-aged (approximately 40), aged (over 55) and long-lived (about 80). To avoid experimental bias, donors of different ages were spread randomly across the sequencing lanes.

Donors were about 36 systemically healthy Caucasian individuals from Russia aged roughly 6 to 95 years. Each donor gave ten milliliters of peripheral blood, collected into EDTA-treated Vacutainer tubes. Ficoll-Paque density-gradient centrifugation was used to isolate PBMCs, with at least 7 million obtained per sample. Total RNA, at least 5 micrograms per sample, was extracted from PBMCs with Trizol reagent. For every donor, an aliquot of PBMCs went through flow cytometry to measure the percentages of naive CD45RAhigh/CD27high T cells. V is shortened by 2 bases, J by 0 bases, and the region joining them spans 11 bases. Measured from the cysteine to the phenylalanine, the CDR3 is 16 residues long. Kept here is only the CDR3 DNA, which spans 48 bases and is read in frame from base 1. Sequences MNHEY (CDR1) and SMNVEV (CDR2) are obtained from the germline V gene (reference sequence). Libraries were made using 5' RACE. Instrument used: Illumina HiSeq 2500. A second PCR of about 7 to 12 cycles was performed with a sample-barcoded 5' primer and a J-beta primer mix. A unique molecular identifier was introduced onto each TCR beta cDNA molecule by a template-switch 5' adaptor carrying 12 random nucleotides. At least 2.5 million CDR3-containing paired-end reads were obtained from each sample. First-strand cDNA synthesis was performed from all RNA using the Mint cDNA synthesis kit, with priming by a TRBC-specific oligonucleotide. Following uracil-DNA glycosylase treatment, all cDNA underwent a first 18-cycle PCR with the universal primers M1SS and BC2_uni_R. Concerning the study's data processing: For normalization, 1 million high-quality reads were randomly selected from each sample, with every read carrying a distinct molecular identifier. Instead of being binned into consensus sequences, reads with shared molecular identifiers were discarded. MiTCR, set to a Q25 quality threshold and the strictest error-elimination algorithm, was used for CDR3 identification, clonotype clustering and error correction. A nonparametric unseen species model using Euler transformation provided a lower-bound estimate of total TCR beta diversity. The public sequencing data were trimmed at Q25 with fastp and processed into clonotypes with MiXCR by TCRdb, which kept only in-frame beta chains. CDR3 protein sequences are deduplicated, and each keeps its most common genes and DNA. For this entry, the V and J calls and clone size follow TCRdb and not the study's own pipeline. This sample lists some 710,000 distinct CDR3 sequences; 20% to 25% were detected once. The ten largest clones add up to around a fifth of the sample.

Overall results and qualifications from the work: Compared with the aged group, more naive CD4+ T cells, fewer expanded clones and increased TCR diversity were shown by the long-lived group, suggesting age selection. There was a strong correlation between observed TCR beta diversity and the percentage of naive T cells measured by flow cytometry. Observed TCR beta diversity per million T cells fell roughly linearly with age, and a significant reduction was already apparent by age around 39. Estimates of total diversity based on one million sequenced T cells were considered lower bounds and underestimates. Since profiling was done on bulk unsorted PBMCs, naive and antigen-experienced compartments could not be conclusively compared. Because the CMV infection status of the donors was unknown, age-related changes in expanded clonotypes may potentially have been confounded.

This clonotype was picked up a small number of times. It lacks a known antigen. No much larger clone is present one base from it, and per-base qualities are unavailable. The sample taken for sequencing was blood. This TCR was sampled from a man in his sixties or seventies in good health. The sequence joins TRBV27 to TRBJ2-4; no D gene is confidently identified. Here the CDR3 is given as CASSLRVTEAKNIQYF. The sequenced DNA is TGTGCCAGCAGTTTACGGGTCACCGAAGCCAAAAACATTCAGTACTTC.